A selection of T cell receptor beta chains follows, all from one sample in a study of CD8+CD57+ T cells in acquired aplastic anemia. A single record per CDR3 protein comes from TCRdb applying MiXCR to the reads. Of about 180,000 distinct CDR3 sequences detected, around 50% appear once; the ten largest clones hold 10% to 15%. Sequencing was performed on sorted CD4+, CD8+, or CD8+CD57+ T cells (not recorded which) from PBMCs. The receptor set was obtained from a human donor with aplastic anemia. Both conserved end residues are part of each CDR3. Fields, in order: clone size, V gene, J gene, D gene, CDR3 protein, CDR3 DNA. The D gene is left open where the match is weak. Size values are once, few and many counts, or a class for expanded clones, and some rows have none.

abundance: once; v_gene: TRBV2; j_gene: TRBJ1-1; d_gene: .; CDR3aa: CASSEAAVGAFF; CDR3nt: TGTGCCAGCAGTGAAGCTGCCGTGGGAGCTTTCTTT
abundance: .; v_gene: TRBV5-1; j_gene: TRBJ2-2; d_gene: TRBD1; CDR3aa: CASSLAGTGANTGELFF; CDR3nt: TGCGCCAGCAGCTTGGCCGGGACAGGGGCGAACACCGGGGAGCTGTTTTTT
abundance: .; v_gene: TRBV30; j_gene: TRBJ1-2; d_gene: TRBD1; CDR3aa: CAWSQRDRGLFGYTF; CDR3nt: TGTGCCTGGAGTCAGCGGGACAGGGGGCTGTTCGGCTACACCTTC
abundance: many; v_gene: TRBV7-3; j_gene: TRBJ2-6; d_gene: .; CDR3aa: CASSRAGGSGANVLTF; CDR3nt: TGTGCCAGCAGCCGGGCAGGGGGGTCTGGGGCCAACGTCCTGACTTTC
abundance: .; v_gene: TRBV24-1; j_gene: TRBJ1-5; d_gene: TRBD1; CDR3aa: CATSPGTGPCQPQHF; CDR3nt: TGTGCCACTAGTCCCGGGACAGGACCCTGTCAGCCCCAGCATTTT
abundance: .; v_gene: TRBV20-1; j_gene: TRBJ2-4; d_gene: .; CDR3aa: CSASLGNLAKNIQYF; CDR3nt: TGCAGTGCTAGCCTGGGGAATCTAGCCAAAAACATTCAGTACTTC
abundance: .; v_gene: TRBV11-1; j_gene: TRBJ2-2; d_gene: TRBD2; CDR3aa: CASSSSSGGENTGELFF; CDR3nt: TGTGCCAGCAGCTCTTCTAGCGGGGGGGAGAACACCGGGGAGCTGTTTTTT
abundance: few; v_gene: TRBV19; j_gene: TRBJ1-6; d_gene: .; CDR3aa: CASGEVGESPLHF; CDR3nt: TGTGCCAGTGGCGAAGTCGGGGAGTCACCCCTCCACTTT
abundance: .; v_gene: TRBV25-1; j_gene: TRBJ2-1; d_gene: .; CDR3aa: CASSESGREQHEQFF; CDR3nt: TGTGCCAGCAGTGAATCCGGAAGGGAACAGCATGAGCAGTTCTTC
abundance: .; v_gene: TRBV7-3; j_gene: TRBJ2-7; d_gene: TRBD2; CDR3aa: CASSLEVAGEQYF; CDR3nt: TGTGCCAGCAGCTTAGAGGTAGCGGGGGAGCAGTACTTC
abundance: many; v_gene: TRBV5-5; j_gene: TRBJ1-2; d_gene: .; CDR3aa: CASSLGAKIRTYGYTF; CDR3nt: TGTGCCAGCAGCTTGGGAGCGAAGATTAGGACCTATGGCTACACCTTC
abundance: many; v_gene: TRBV19; j_gene: TRBJ1-1; d_gene: TRBD1; CDR3aa: CASSQADRMNTEAFF; CDR3nt: TGTGCCAGTAGTCAGGCGGACAGGATGAACACTGAAGCTTTCTTT
abundance: many; v_gene: TRBV12-3/TRBV12-4; j_gene: TRBJ2-3; d_gene: .; CDR3aa: CASSFGDTITDTQYF; CDR3nt: TGTGCCAGCAGTTTCGGGGACACCATCACAGATACGCAGTATTTT
abundance: many; v_gene: TRBV2; j_gene: TRBJ1-2; d_gene: .; CDR3aa: CASRPDGSLTGYTF; CDR3nt: TGTGCCAGCAGGCCGGACGGATCCCTAACGGGCTACACCTTC
abundance: many; v_gene: TRBV7-2; j_gene: TRBJ2-7; d_gene: TRBD2; CDR3aa: CASSRLAGGSYEQYF; CDR3nt: TGTGCCAGCAGCAGACTAGCGGGGGGGTCCTACGAGCAGTACTTC
abundance: .; v_gene: TRBV27; j_gene: TRBJ1-6; d_gene: .; CDR3aa: CASSFTGSSYNPPLHF; CDR3nt: TGTGCCAGCAGTTTTACCGGGAGCTCCTATAATCCACCCCTCCACTTT
abundance: .; v_gene: TRBV2; j_gene: TRBJ2-2; d_gene: .; CDR3aa: CASMQQWNTGELFF; CDR3nt: TGTGCCAGCATGCAACAGTGGAACACCGGGGAGCTGTTTTTT
abundance: few; v_gene: TRBV3-1; j_gene: TRBJ2-1; d_gene: TRBD1; CDR3aa: CASSQVLGTGDREQFF; CDR3nt: TGTGCCAGCAGCCAAGTCCTCGGGACAGGGGATCGTGAGCAGTTCTTC
abundance: .; v_gene: TRBV10-3; j_gene: TRBJ1-1; d_gene: .; CDR3aa: CASLRVTEAFF; CDR3nt: TGTGCCAGTTTAAGAGTCACTGAAGCTTTCTTT
abundance: .; v_gene: TRBV2; j_gene: TRBJ1-2; d_gene: .; CDR3aa: CASTPMGGYTF; CDR3nt: TGTGCCAGCACACCCATGGGCGGCTACACCTTC
abundance: .; v_gene: TRBV7-9; j_gene: TRBJ2-3; d_gene: .; CDR3aa: CASSDRDQDTQYF; CDR3nt: TGTGCCAGCAGCGACCGGGACCAGGATACGCAGTATTTT
abundance: many; v_gene: TRBV11-2; j_gene: TRBJ2-7; d_gene: .; CDR3aa: CASSPGGTLYEQYF; CDR3nt: TGTGCCAGCAGCCCTGGCGGGACCTTATACGAGCAGTACTTC
abundance: .; v_gene: TRBV15; j_gene: TRBJ1-5; d_gene: TRBD1; CDR3aa: CATSEGQSPYSNQPQHF; CDR3nt: TGTGCCACCAGCGAGGGACAGAGCCCCTATAGCAATCAGCCCCAGCATTTT
abundance: .; v_gene: TRBV4-3; j_gene: TRBJ1-6; d_gene: .; CDR3aa: CASSQDGAGWTDNSPLHF; CDR3nt: TGCGCCAGCAGCCAAGATGGGGCTGGCTGGACAGATAATTCACCCCTCCACTTT
abundance: .; v_gene: TRBV20-1; j_gene: TRBJ2-7; d_gene: TRBD1; CDR3aa: CSARTGVEGGYEQYF; CDR3nt: TGCAGTGCTAGAACAGGGGTAGAGGGCGGATACGAGCAGTACTTC
abundance: many; v_gene: TRBV10-3; j_gene: TRBJ1-1; d_gene: .; CDR3aa: CAISEQNGGATEAFF; CDR3nt: TGTGCCATCAGTGAGCAGAATGGAGGTGCCACTGAAGCTTTCTTT
abundance: once; v_gene: TRBV10-3; j_gene: TRBJ2-7; d_gene: .; CDR3aa: CAISETGTYEQYF; CDR3nt: TGTGCCATCAGTGAGACAGGCACCTACGAGCAGTACTTC
abundance: few; v_gene: TRBV15; j_gene: TRBJ1-6; d_gene: .; CDR3aa: CATSPVSYNSPLHF; CDR3nt: TGTGCCACCAGTCCCGTTTCCTATAATTCACCCCTCCACTTT
abundance: .; v_gene: TRBV10-3; j_gene: TRBJ1-2; d_gene: TRBD1; CDR3aa: CAVGQGETRGYTF; CDR3nt: TGTGCCGTCGGACAGGGCGAAACTAGGGGCTACACCTTC
abundance: .; v_gene: TRBV10-2; j_gene: TRBJ2-1; d_gene: .; CDR3aa: CASLRGGSYNEQFF; CDR3nt: TGCGCCAGCCTCAGGGGGGGATCCTACAATGAGCAGTTCTTC